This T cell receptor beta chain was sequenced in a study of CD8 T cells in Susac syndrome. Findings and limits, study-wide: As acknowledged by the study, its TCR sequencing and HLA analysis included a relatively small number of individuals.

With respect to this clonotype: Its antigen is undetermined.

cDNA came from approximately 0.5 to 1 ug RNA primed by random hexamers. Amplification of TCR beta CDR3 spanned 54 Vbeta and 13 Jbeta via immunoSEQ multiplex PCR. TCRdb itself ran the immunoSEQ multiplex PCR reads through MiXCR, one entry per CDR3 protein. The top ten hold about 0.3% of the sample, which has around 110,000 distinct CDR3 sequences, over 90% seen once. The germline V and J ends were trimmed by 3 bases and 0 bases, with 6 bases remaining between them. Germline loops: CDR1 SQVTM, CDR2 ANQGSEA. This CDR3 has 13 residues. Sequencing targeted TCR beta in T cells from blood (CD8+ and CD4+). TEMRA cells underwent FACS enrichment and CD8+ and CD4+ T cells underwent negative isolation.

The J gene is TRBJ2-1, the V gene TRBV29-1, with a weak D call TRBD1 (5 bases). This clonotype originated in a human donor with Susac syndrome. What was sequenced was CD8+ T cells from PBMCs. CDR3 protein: CSVDRVSYNEQFF. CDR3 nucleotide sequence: TGCAGCGTTGACAGGGTCTCCTACAATGAGCAGTTCTTC.